The clone carrying this T cell receptor beta chain appeared a single time. Its antigen is as yet unknown. Unique molecular identifiers were incorporated during preparation of the TCRbeta library. TCRdb passed the PCR reads through MiXCR, listing each CDR3 protein once. The table shows about 980,000 distinct CDR3 sequences, with about 30% occurring only once. This entry belongs to a study of T-cell reconstitution after alpha-beta-depleted transplantation in children. Study results and limitations: It was newly produced T cells that mostly accounted for T-cell counts and diversity one year after transplant.

This CDR3 has 16 amino acids. V lost 3 bases to trimming and J lost 0 bases, with 14 bases between them. The chain is built from TRBV12-3 or TRBV12-4 and TRBJ2-5, with D maybe TRBD2 (7 bases). The clonotype comes from a boy under two years old who had a stem cell transplant for SCID, so the T cells may come from the graft donor. The sample in question was PBMCs, mostly from graft donor cells, obtained 360 days after TCRalphabeta/CD19-depleted stem cell transplant. For the CDR3, the DNA is TGTGCCAGCAGTTTCGACGGGGGGCCTTACCAAGAGACCCAGTACTTC. Amino acid sequence: CASSFDGGPYQETQYF.